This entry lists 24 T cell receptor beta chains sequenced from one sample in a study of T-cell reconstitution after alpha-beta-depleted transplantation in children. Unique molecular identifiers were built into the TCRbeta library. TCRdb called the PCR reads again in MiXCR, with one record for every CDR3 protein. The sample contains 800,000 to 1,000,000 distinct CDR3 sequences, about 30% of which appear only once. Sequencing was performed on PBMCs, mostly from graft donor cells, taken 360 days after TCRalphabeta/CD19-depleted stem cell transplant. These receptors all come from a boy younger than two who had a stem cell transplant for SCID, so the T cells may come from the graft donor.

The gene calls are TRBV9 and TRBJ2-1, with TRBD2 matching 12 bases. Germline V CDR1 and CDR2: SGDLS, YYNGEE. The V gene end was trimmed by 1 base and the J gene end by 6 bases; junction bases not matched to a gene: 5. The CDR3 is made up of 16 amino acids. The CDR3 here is CASSVPGLAGFNEQFF. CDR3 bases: TGTGCCAGCAGCGTACCCGGACTAGCGGGATTCAATGAGCAGTTCTTC.

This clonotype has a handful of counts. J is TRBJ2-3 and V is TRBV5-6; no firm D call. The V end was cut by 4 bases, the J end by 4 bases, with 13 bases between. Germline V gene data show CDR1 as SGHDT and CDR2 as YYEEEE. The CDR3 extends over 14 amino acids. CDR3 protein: CASSPRTVPDTQYF. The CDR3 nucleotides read TGTGCCAGCAGCCCCCGGACGGTACCAGATACGCAGTATTTT.

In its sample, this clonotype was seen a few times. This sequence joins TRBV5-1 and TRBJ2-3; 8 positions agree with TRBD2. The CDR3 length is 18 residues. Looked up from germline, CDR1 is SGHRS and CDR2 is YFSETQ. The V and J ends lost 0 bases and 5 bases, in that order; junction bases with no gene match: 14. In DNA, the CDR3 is TGCGCCAGCAGCTTGGGCGGATTCGCGGGGGGCCGGGAAGATACGCAGTATTTT. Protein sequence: CASSLGGFAGGREDTQYF.

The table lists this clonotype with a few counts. Here the CDR3 reads CASSVEGVGGETQYF. The CDR3 DNA sequence: TGTGCCAGCAGCGTAGAGGGTGTGGGGGGGGAGACCCAGTACTTC. This chain joins TRBV9 and TRBJ2-5; TRBD2 matches 7 bases. The CDR3 sequence is 15 residues long. Trimming cost V 0 bases and J 5 bases; bases outside gene matches: 7. Looked up from germline, CDR1 is SGDLS and CDR2 is YYNGEE. Based on the CDR3 plus reference TRBV9 and TRBJ2-5, the full variable domain is DSGVTQTPKHLITATGQRVTLRCSPRSGDLSVYWYQQSLDQGLQFLIQYYNGEERAKGNILERFSAQQFPDLHSELNLSSLELGDSALYFCASSVEGVGGETQYFGPGTRLLVL.

As DNA, the CDR3 is TGTGCCAGCAGGAAGGCGGGGGGCACCTACGAGCAGTACTTC. It translates to CASRKAGGTYEQYF. The rearrangement uses TRBV12-3 or TRBV12-4 and TRBJ2-7, with 8 bases aligning to TRBD2. J gave up 2 bases and V 6 bases, and 6 bases lay outside the gene matches. This CDR3 comprises 14 residues.

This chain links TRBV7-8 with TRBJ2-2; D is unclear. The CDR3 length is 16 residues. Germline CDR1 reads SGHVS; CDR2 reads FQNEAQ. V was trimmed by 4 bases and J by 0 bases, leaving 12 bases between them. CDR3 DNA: TGTGCCAGCAGCTCCCGGACGAACGCGAACACCGGGGAGCTGTTTTTT. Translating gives CASSSRTNANTGELFF. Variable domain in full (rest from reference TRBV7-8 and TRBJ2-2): GAGVSQSPRYKVAKRGQDVALRCDPISGHVSLFWYQQALGQGPEFLTYFQNEAQLDKSGLPSDRFFAERPEGSVSTLKIQRTQQEDSAVYLCASSSRTNANTGELFFGEGSRLTVL.

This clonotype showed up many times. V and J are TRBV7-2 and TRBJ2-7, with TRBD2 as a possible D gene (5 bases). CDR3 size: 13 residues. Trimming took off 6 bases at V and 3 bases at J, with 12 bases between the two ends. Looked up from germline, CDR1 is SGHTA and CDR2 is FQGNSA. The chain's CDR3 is CASSSGISYEQYF. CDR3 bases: TGTGCCAGCAGTTCCGGGATTAGCTACGAGCAGTACTTC.

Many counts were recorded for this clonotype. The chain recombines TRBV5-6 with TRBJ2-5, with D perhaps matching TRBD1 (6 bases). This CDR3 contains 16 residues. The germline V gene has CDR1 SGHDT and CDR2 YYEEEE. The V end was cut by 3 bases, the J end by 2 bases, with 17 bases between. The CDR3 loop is CASSSLGSTGQETQYF. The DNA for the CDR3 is TGTGCCAGCAGCTCGCTGGGGTCGACAGGTCAAGAGACCCAGTACTTC.

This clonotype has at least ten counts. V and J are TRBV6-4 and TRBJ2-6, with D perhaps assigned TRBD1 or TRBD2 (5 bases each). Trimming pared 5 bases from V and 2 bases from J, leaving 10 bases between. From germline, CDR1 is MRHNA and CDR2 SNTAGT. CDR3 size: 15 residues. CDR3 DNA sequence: TGTGCCAGCAGTCAGGGAGTAACTGGGGCCAACGTCCTGACTTTC. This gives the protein CASSQGVTGANVLTF.

The CDR3 is CASSLDGMGANVLTF. The CDR3 DNA reads as TGCGCCAGCAGCTTGGACGGGATGGGGGCCAACGTCCTGACTTTC. The chain joins TRBV5-1 to TRBJ2-6, with a weak D call TRBD2 (5 bases). V dropped 0 bases and J dropped 4 bases, with 8 bases sitting between them. Germline values: CDR1 SGHRS, CDR2 YFSETQ. CDR3 size: 15 residues.

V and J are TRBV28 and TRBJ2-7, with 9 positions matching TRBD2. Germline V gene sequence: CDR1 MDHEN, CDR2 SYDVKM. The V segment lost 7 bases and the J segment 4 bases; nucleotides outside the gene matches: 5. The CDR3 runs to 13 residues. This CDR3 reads CASTISGGYEQYF. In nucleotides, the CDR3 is TGTGCCAGCACCATCAGCGGGGGGTACGAGCAGTACTTC.

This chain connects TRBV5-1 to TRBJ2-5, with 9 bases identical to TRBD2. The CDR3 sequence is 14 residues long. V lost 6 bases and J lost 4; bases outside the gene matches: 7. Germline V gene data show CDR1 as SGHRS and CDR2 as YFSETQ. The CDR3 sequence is CASKSRLAAETQYF. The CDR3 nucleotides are TGCGCCAGCAAGAGCCGACTAGCGGCAGAGACCCAGTACTTC.

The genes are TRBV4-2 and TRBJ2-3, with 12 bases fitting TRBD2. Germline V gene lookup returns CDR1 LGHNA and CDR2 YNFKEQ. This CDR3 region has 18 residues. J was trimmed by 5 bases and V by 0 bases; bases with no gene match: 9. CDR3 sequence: CASSQEALAGGRGDTQYF. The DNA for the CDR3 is TGTGCCAGCAGCCAAGAGGCCCTAGCGGGGGGGCGAGGAGATACGCAGTATTTT.

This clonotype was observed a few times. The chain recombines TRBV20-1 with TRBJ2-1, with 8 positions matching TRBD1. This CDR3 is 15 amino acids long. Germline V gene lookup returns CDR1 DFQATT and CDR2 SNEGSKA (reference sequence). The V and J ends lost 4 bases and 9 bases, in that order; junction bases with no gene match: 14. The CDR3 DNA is TGCAGTGCTATTCGGGCCATTTTAACAGGGGGTGAGCAGTTCTTC. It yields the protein CSAIRAILTGGEQFF.

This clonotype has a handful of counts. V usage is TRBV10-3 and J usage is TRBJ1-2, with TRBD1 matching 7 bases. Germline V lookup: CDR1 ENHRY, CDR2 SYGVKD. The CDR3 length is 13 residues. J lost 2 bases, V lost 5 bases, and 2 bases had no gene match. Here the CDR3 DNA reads TGTGCCATCAGTCAACAGGGGAACTATGGCTACACCTTC. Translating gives CAISQQGNYGYTF.

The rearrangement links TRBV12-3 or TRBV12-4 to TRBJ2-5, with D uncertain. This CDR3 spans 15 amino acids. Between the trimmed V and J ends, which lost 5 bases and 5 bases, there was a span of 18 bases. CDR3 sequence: CASSPPVGLQETQYF. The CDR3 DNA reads TGTGCCAGCAGTCCCCCGGTGGGCCTTCAGGAGACCCAGTACTTC.

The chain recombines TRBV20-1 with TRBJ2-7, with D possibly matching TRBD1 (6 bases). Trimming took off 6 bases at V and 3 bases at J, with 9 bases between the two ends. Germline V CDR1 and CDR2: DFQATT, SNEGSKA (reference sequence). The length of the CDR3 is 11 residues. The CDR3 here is CSAPRGYEQYF. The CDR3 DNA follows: TGCAGTGCCCCCAGGGGCTACGAGCAGTACTTC.

The CDR3 bases are TGTGCCAGCAGCTTGTTGTCGGCCACCACAGATACGCAGTATTTT. This gives the protein CASSLLSATTDTQYF. The V gene is TRBV5-6, the J gene TRBJ2-3; no reliable D call. Germline V lookup: CDR1 SGHDT, CDR2 YYEEEE. There are 15 residues in the CDR3. Trimming took 1 base from V and 2 from J, leaving 11 bases between them.

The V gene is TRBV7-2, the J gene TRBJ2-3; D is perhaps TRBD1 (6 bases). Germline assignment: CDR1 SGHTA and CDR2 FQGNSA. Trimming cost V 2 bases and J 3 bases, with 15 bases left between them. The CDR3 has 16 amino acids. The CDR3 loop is CASSLFGQGQTDTQYF. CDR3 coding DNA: TGTGCCAGCAGCTTATTCGGGCAGGGGCAGACAGATACGCAGTATTTT.

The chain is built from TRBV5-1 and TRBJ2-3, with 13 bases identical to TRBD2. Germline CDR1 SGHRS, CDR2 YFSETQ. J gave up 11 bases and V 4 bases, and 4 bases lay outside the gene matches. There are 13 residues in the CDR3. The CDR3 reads CASSPRTSGGQYF. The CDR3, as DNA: TGCGCCAGCAGCCCCAGGACTAGCGGGGGGCAGTATTTT.

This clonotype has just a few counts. CDR3 protein: CASSPRGGGLRETQYF. CDR3 in DNA: TGTGCCAGCAGCCCACGAGGGGGCGGCTTACGGGAGACCCAGTACTTC. The V call is TRBV7-2, the J call TRBJ2-5, with 7 bases identical to TRBD1. V lost 5 bases, J lost 5 bases, and 14 bases stayed unmatched. The CDR3 loop spans 16 amino acids. Germline V lookup: CDR1 SGHTA, CDR2 FQGNSA.

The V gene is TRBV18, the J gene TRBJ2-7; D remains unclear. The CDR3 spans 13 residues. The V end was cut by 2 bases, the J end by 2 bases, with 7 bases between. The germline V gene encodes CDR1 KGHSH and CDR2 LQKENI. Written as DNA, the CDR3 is TGTGCCAGCTCACCAGGGATCCCCTACGAGCAGTACTTC. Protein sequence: CASSPGIPYEQYF.

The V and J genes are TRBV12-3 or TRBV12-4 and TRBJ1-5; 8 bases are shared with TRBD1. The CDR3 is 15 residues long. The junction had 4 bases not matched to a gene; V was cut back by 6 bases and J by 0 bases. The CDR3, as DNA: TGTGCCAGCAGGACCGGGACAGGTAGCAATCAGCCCCAGCATTTT. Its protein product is CASRTGTGSNQPQHF.

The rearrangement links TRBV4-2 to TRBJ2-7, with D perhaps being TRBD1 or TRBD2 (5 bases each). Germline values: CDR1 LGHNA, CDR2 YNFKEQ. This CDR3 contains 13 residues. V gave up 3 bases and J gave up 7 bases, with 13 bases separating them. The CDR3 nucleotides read TGTGCCAGCAGCCATTGGGACCCAGGGGAGCAGTACTTC. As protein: CASSHWDPGEQYF.